This TCR beta chain was observed in a study of T cell changes during pregnancy in multiple sclerosis. Libraries were prepared by immunoSEQ multiplex PCR; TCRdb keeps only in-frame clonotypes and omits some of them. Seen here are approximately 57,000 clones, around 90% observed once, and the top ten hold about 3.7%. The TCR was taken from a female donor in good health, enrolled as a control in a pregnancy study. Sample: peripheral blood, taken after pregnancy.

The CDR3 loop reads CASNGGTGANYGYTF. The CDR3 coding sequence is TGTGCCAGCAATGGCGGAACAGGGGCTAACTATGGCTACACCTTC. The chain joins TRBV7-9 to TRBJ1-2, with TRBD1 matching over 7 bases. Trimming at V came to 7 bases and at J to 0 bases, leaving 8 bases not matched to a gene. Germline V gene sequence: CDR1 SEHNR, CDR2 FQNEAQ (reference sequence). The CDR3 covers 15 residues.